Below, 5 T cell receptor beta chains from the same sample are listed, as sequenced in a study of cytomegalovirus exposure and HLA in healthy donors. PCR used 60 Vbeta primers and 13 Jbeta primers. Sequencing used immunoSEQ multiplex PCR; TCRdb keeps in-frame clones, though not all of them. The sample shows about 82,000 clones, about 77% of them seen only once. The material sequenced was PBMCs. The receptor set was obtained from a man aged 45-65 years in good health and CMV-seronegative.

The chain employs TRBV5-6 and TRBJ2-3; 8 bases are shared with TRBD1. CDR3 length: 15 amino acids. Unmatched junction bases numbered 5, after V lost 0 bases and J lost 5 bases. Germline loops: CDR1 SGHDT, CDR2 YYEEEE. As DNA, the CDR3 is TGTGCCAGCAGCTTGGACCAGACAGGGGTAGATACGCAGTATTTT. Amino acid sequence: CASSLDQTGVDTQYF. Together with reference TRBV5-6 and TRBJ2-3, the CDR3 gives the full variable domain: DAGVTQSPTHLIKTRGQQVTLRCSPKSGHDTVSWYQQALGQGPQFIFQYYEEEERQRGNFPDRFSGHQFPNYSSELNVNALLLGDSALYLCASSLDQTGVDTQYFGPGTRLTVL.

V usage is TRBV5-1 and J usage is TRBJ2-5; 11 nucleotides match TRBD2. CDR3 size: 17 residues. Per germline, CDR1 SGHRS and CDR2 YFSETQ. The J segment lost 5 bases and the V segment lost 4 bases, leaving 13 bases of the junction unmatched. As DNA, the CDR3 is TGCGCCAGCAGCACCGCCTTTAGCGGGGGGGTCCGTGAGACCCAGTACTTC. It translates to CASSTAFSGGVRETQYF.

The V call is TRBV10-2, the J call TRBJ1-6; D unclear. Germline loops: CDR1 WSHSY, CDR2 SAAADI. The CDR3 contains 15 residues. Trimming cost V 0 bases and J 10 bases, with 13 bases left between them. The CDR3 nucleotides read TGCGCCAGCAGTGAGTCGCGTAATCCCCGCTCACCCCTCCACTTT. This translates into CASSESRNPRSPLHF.

The chain carries TRBV7-6 and TRBJ1-6; 9 bases are a match to TRBD1. After removal of 5 bases from V and 10 bases from J, the junction contained 9 bases not matched to a gene. This CDR3 is 15 amino acids long. Germline CDR1 and CDR2: SGHVS and FNYEAQ. The CDR3 region is CASSLGTGKGSPLHF. CDR3 DNA: TGTGCCAGCAGCCTCGGGACAGGGAAGGGATCACCCCTCCACTTT.

This chain links TRBV9 with TRBJ2-4; the match to TRBD1 covers 7 bases. Losses at the gene ends were 0 bases for V and 3 bases for J; bases not matched to a gene: 12. The CDR3 extends over 18 amino acids. Germline V CDR1 and CDR2: SGDLS, YYNGEE. The CDR3 DNA is TGTGCCAGCAGCGTAGACCCAACAGGGGTTGGCAGCAAAAACATTCAGTACTTC. Amino acid sequence: CASSVDPTGVGSKNIQYF.